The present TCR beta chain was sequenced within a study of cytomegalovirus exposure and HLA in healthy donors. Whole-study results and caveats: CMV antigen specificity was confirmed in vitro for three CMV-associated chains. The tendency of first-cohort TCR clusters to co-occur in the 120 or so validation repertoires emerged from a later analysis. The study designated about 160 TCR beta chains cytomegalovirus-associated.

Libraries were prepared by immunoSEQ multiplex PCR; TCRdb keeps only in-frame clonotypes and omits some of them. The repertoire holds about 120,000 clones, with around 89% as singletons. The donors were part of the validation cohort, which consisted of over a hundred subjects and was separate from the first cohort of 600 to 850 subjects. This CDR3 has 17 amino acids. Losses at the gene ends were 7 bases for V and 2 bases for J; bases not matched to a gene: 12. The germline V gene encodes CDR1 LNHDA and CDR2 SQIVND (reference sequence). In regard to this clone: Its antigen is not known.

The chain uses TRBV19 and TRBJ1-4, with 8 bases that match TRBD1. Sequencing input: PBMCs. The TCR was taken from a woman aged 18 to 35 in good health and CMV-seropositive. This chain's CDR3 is CASIRTGLFGTNEKLFF. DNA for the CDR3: TGTGCCAGTATCAGGACAGGGTTGTTTGGGACTAATGAAAAACTGTTTTTT. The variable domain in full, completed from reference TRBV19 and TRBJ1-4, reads DGGITQSPKYLFRKEGQNVTLSCEQNLNHDAMYWYRQDPGQGLRLIYYSQIVNDFQKGDIAEGYSVSREKKESFPLTVTSAQKNPTAFYLCASIRTGLFGTNEKLFFGSGTQLSVL.